This TCR beta chain came from a study of blood T cell repertoires in COVID-19. Overall study: Collection of acute and convalescent COVID-19 samples took place in the United States, Italy and Spain. The analysed material was cDNA or gDNA that came from T cells, B-cell-depleted T cells, or PBMCs.

In the original processing: Amplification with reference gene primers provided the estimates of nucleated cell counts. Here immunoSEQ multiplex PCR was the method, and the copy in TCRdb shows in-frame clones only, minus some. The V and J calls and the clone size are those of that table, but D and trimming were determined from the DNA. The sample has under 200,000 clones; approximately 83% are singletons. Sequenced: peripheral blood. The sequence was collected from a woman aged 60-75 years with acute or convalescent COVID-19.

The CDR3 loop is CASSIQGWNEQFF. CDR3 nucleotide sequence: TGTGCCAGTAGTATCCAGGGTTGGAATGAGCAGTTCTTC. The J gene is TRBJ2-1, the V gene TRBV19, with a possible D match to TRBD1 (5 bases). Per the germline V gene, CDR1 is LNHDA and CDR2 is SQIVND (reference sequence). Between the trimmed V and J ends, which lost 3 bases and 7 bases, there was a span of 10 bases. The CDR3 sequence is 13 residues long.